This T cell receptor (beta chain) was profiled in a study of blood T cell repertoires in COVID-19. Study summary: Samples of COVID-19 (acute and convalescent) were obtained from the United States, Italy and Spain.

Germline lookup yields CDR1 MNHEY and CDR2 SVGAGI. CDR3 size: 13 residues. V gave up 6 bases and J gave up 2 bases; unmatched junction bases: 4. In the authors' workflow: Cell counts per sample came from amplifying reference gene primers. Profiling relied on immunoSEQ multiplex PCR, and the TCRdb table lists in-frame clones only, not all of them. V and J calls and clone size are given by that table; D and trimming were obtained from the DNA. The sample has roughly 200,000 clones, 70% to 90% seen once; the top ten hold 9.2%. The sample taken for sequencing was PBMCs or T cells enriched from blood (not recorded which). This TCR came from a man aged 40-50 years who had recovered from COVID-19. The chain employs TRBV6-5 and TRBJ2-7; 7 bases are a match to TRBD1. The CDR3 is CASSPGTAYEQYF. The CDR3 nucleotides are TGTGCCAGCAGCCCCGGGACAGCCTACGAGCAGTACTTC.